Below are 9 T cell receptor beta chains sequenced from a single sample in a study of T cell repertoires in cytomegalovirus infection. The antigens these receptors bind are not known. TCRdb re-analysed the reads in MiXCR, keeping a single row per CDR3 protein. The table records about 270,000 distinct CDR3 sequences, roughly 21% of them present only once. Source: cultured PBMCs, taken from culture after CMV antigen stimulation. All receptors derive from a human donor in good health (CMV status not recorded). Some clones in this sample may be carry-over from other donors' samples.

The V and J genes are TRBV18 and TRBJ2-1, with D perhaps TRBD2 (5 bases). Germline loops: CDR1 KGHSH, CDR2 LQKENI. The CDR3 loop spans 17 amino acids. Trimming took off 1 base at V and 0 bases at J, with 13 bases between the two ends. The chain's CDR3 is CASSPLGGGNSYNEQFF. As DNA, the CDR3 is TGTGCCAGCTCACCACTTGGCGGAGGAAACTCCTACAATGAGCAGTTCTTC.

This clonotype was seen repeatedly, ten times or more. V is TRBV20-1 and J is TRBJ2-1, with 7 nucleotides matching TRBD2. This CDR3 spans 15 amino acids. V was pared by 8 bases and J by 5 bases, with 15 bases of the junction left unmatched. CDR1 and CDR2 from the germline V gene are DFQATT and SNEGSKA (reference sequence). DNA for the CDR3: TGCAGTTTACCCCTGGTGGGAGGGCCTCACAATGAGCAGTTCTTC. Its protein is CSLPLVGGPHNEQFF.

The chain joins TRBV6-2 or TRBV6-3 to TRBJ2-7; 7 nucleotides align to TRBD2. V shed 4 bases, J shed 0 bases, and the junction held 12 bases outside the gene matches. The CDR3 length is 17 residues. CDR1 is MNHEY, CDR2 SVGEGT, per germline. The CDR3 sequence: CASSSDRGSSLSYEQYV. CDR3 DNA sequence: TGTGCCAGCAGTTCGGATCGCGGGAGTTCCCTCTCCTACGAGCAGTACGTC.

There are many counts of this clonotype. The J gene is TRBJ2-5, the V gene TRBV7-2; the match to TRBD2 covers 8 bases. Germline assignment: CDR1 SGHTA and CDR2 FQGNSA. Germline trimming cut 5 bases from V and 5 bases from J; bases unmatched to any gene: 13. This CDR3 region has 16 residues. The chain's CDR3 is CASSQRVSGSLETQYF. The DNA for the CDR3 is TGTGCCAGCAGCCAGCGGGTGAGCGGGAGTTTGGAGACCCAGTACTTC.

This clonotype was seen only a few times. This chain links TRBV7-2 with TRBJ2-5, with TRBD2 as a possible D gene (6 bases). This CDR3 is built from 15 residues. Germline V gene sequence: CDR1 SGHTA, CDR2 FQGNSA. With 5 bases removed from V and 5 bases from J, the gap between germline ends came to 18 bases. CDR3 nucleotides: TGTGCCAGCAGCCCCCGGGCTAGCGTCTATGAGACCCAGTACTTC. Amino acids: CASSPRASVYETQYF.

There are a few counts of this clonotype. This rearrangement joins TRBV11-2 to TRBJ1-6; D is undetermined. Germline values: CDR1 SGHAT, CDR2 FQNNGV. The ends were cut back, 5 bases at V and 7 bases at J, with 15 bases in the middle. This CDR3 contains 15 residues. The chain's CDR3 is CASSERTGGNSPLHF. For the CDR3, the DNA is TGTGCCAGCAGCGAACGGACGGGCGGGAATTCACCCCTCCACTTT.

This clonotype was seen more than once but under ten times. The chain employs TRBV2 and TRBJ1-5; the D is unclear. Deletions cut 6 bases from V and 3 bases from J, with 12 bases between. The CDR3 spans 14 residues. Germline-derived CDR1 and CDR2 are SNHLY and FYNNEI. CDR3 in DNA: TGTGCCAGCAGCGAAAGGGTTTCCAATCAGCCCCAGCATTTT. It encodes CASSERVSNQPQHF.

In its sample, this clonotype was seen a few times. The V and J genes are TRBV7-2 and TRBJ1-1; D uncertain. This CDR3 spans 13 amino acids. The V and J ends lost 1 base and 5 bases respectively, with 8 bases between them. CDR1 is SGHTA and CDR2 is FQGNSA in the germline V gene. The CDR3 DNA is TGTGCCAGCAGCTTAGGGGATTGGACTGAAGCTTTCTTT. As protein: CASSLGDWTEAFF.

The sample holds a few counts of this clonotype. This chain connects TRBV10-2 to TRBJ2-7; 11 bases line up with TRBD1. Germline V gene lookup returns CDR1 WSHSY and CDR2 SAAADI. This CDR3 is built from 14 residues. J lost 4 bases, V lost 4 bases, and 3 bases had no gene match. The CDR3 is CASSAGQGAYEQYV. CDR3 nucleotides: TGCGCCAGCAGTGCCGGACAGGGGGCGTACGAGCAGTACGTC.